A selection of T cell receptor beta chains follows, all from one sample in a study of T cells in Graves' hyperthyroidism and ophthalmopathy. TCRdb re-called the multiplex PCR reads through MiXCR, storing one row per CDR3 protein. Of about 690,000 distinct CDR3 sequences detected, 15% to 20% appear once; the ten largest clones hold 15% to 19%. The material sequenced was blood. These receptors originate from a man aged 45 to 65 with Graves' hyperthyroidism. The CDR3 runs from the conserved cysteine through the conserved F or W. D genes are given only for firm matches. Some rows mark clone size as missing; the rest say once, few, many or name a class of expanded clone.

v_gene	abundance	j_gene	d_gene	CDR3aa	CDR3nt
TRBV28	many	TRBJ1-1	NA	CASRGGGLEGNTEAFF	TGTGCCAGCAGGGGGGGGGGGTTAGAAGGGAACACTGAAGCTTTCTTT
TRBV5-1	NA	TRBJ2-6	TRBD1	CASSLPRQGASWANVLTF	TGCGCCAGCAGCCTACCTCGACAGGGGGCGTCTTGGGCCAACGTCCTGACTTTC
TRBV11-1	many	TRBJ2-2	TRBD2	CASSLGLAGAVGELFF	TGTGCCAGCAGCTTAGGCCTAGCGGGAGCGGTCGGGGAGCTGTTTTTT
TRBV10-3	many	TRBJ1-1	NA	CAIRTTGMNTEAFF	TGTGCCATCAGGACTACAGGAATGAACACTGAAGCTTTCTTT
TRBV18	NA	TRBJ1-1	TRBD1	CASSRTGFGAEAFF	TGTGCCAGCTCACGGACAGGGTTTGGAGCTGAAGCTTTCTTT
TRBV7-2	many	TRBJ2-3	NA	CASSLGREYTQYF	TGTGCCAGCAGCTTAGGGCGCGAATATACGCAGTATTTT
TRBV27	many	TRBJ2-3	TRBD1	CASSLGTGWSDTQYF	TGTGCCAGCAGTTTAGGGACAGGGTGGTCAGATACGCAGTATTTT
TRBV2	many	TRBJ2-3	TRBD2	CASSAGLAGGDTQYF	TGTGCCAGCAGCGCGGGACTAGCGGGAGGAGATACGCAGTATTTT
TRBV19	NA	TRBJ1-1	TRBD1	CASSIPTGTAEAFF	TGTGCCAGTAGTATCCCGACAGGGACCGCTGAAGCTTTCTTT
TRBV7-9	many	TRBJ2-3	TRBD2	CASSSTLTSGRAYIPYTQYF	TGTGCCAGCAGCTCCACTCTGACTAGCGGGAGGGCCTATATTCCATATACGCAGTATTTT